The 25 T cell receptor beta chains below were found in one sample sequenced in a study of human T cells and chemical hapten exposure. TCRdb redid the calling of the RACE reads with MiXCR, one entry per CDR3 protein. The data show 90,000 to 120,000 distinct CDR3 sequences, about 11% seen once. The time point here: patch test 1, 2 weeks after DPC sensitization. Treatment in this sample: therapeutic diphenylcyclopropenone sensitization with weekly scalp DPC. The sequenced sample was whole blood, obtained in connection with sensitization to the hapten diphenylcyclopropenone (DPC). The receptors come from a woman in her forties with alopecia areata. Some clones in this sample may be carry-over from other donors' samples.

By share, this clonotype counts as medium-sized. The genes are TRBV4-2 and TRBJ2-7; no firm D call. This CDR3 is 13 amino acids long. Germline CDR1 is LGHNA and CDR2 is YNFKEQ. V was shortened by 1 base and J by 3 bases, with 7 bases between the two germline ends. CDR3 sequence (DNA): TGTGCCAGCAGCCAAGTGGCCAACTACGAGCAGTACTTC. It codes for CASSQVANYEQYF.

This clonotype appeared a few times. V and J are TRBV18 and TRBJ1-2, with D possibly matching TRBD1 (6 bases). V lost 1 base and J 4 bases, leaving 13 bases between the germline ends. The CDR3 consists of 15 residues. The germline V gene encodes CDR1 KGHSH and CDR2 LQKENI. The CDR3 spells CASSPLGGGSYGYTF. The CDR3 region has the DNA TGTGCCAGCTCACCACTAGGCGGGGGCAGCTATGGCTACACCTTC.

The J gene is TRBJ2-3, the V gene TRBV6-1, with unresolved D. The germline CDR1 and CDR2 sequences are MNHNS and SASEGT. Trimming removed 1 base from V and 1 base from J, with 15 bases in between. This CDR3 spans 17 amino acids. CDR3 sequence: CASSEGLDPVRTDTQYF. The CDR3 coding sequence is TGTGCCAGCAGTGAAGGCCTGGACCCTGTCCGCACAGATACGCAGTATTTT.

The J gene is TRBJ2-2, the V gene TRBV30; TRBD1 aligns across 10 bases. The CDR3 has 16 amino acids. The V segment lost 1 base and the J segment 7 bases; nucleotides outside the gene matches: 9. CDR1 GTSNPN and CDR2 SVGIG come from the germline V gene (reference sequence). The DNA of the CDR3 is TGTGCCTGGAGTGGTGACAGGGGGCCGGTCGGCGGGGAGCTGTTTTTT. Its protein is CAWSGDRGPVGGELFF.

This chain links TRBV3-1 with TRBJ2-1; a weak D match, TRBD2 (6 bases). V lost 7 bases and J lost 0, with 16 bases in between. Per germline, CDR1 LGHDT and CDR2 YNNKEL (reference sequence). CDR3 size: 16 residues. CDR3 region: CASTFSLATSYNEQFF. DNA for the CDR3: TGTGCCAGCACCTTCTCGCTAGCGACCTCCTACAATGAGCAGTTCTTC.

The table lists this clonotype with a few counts. The chain combines TRBV7-2 with TRBJ2-7, with a weak D call TRBD2 (6 bases). With 3 bases removed from V and 12 bases from J, the gap between germline ends came to 18 bases. Germline CDR1 and CDR2: SGHTA and FQGNSA. The CDR3 is made up of 13 amino acids. The CDR3 sequence is CASSLMGRRNPYF. In nucleotides, the CDR3 is TGTGCCAGCAGCTTGATGGGGAGGAGGAACCCGTACTTC.

This clonotype occurred many times. The genes are TRBV12-3 or TRBV12-4 and TRBJ2-2, with D possibly matching TRBD2 (5 bases). V lost 4 bases to trimming and J lost 5 bases, with 14 bases between them. The CDR3 covers 15 residues. CDR3 in amino acids: CASSSPGFWTGELFF. The DNA of the CDR3 is TGTGCCAGCAGTTCCCCGGGGTTCTGGACCGGGGAGCTGTTTTTT.

The rearrangement joins TRBV24-1 to TRBJ1-1; D is uncertain. The CDR3 sequence is 14 residues long. V dropped 11 bases and J dropped 1 base, with 16 bases sitting between them. From germline, CDR1 is KGHDR and CDR2 SFDVKD. CDR3 sequence reads: CANMKETQNTEAFF. The CDR3 coding sequence is TGTGCCAACATGAAAGAAACACAGAACACTGAAGCTTTCTTT.

This clonotype was seen more than once but under ten times. V gene TRBV7-2 combines with J gene TRBJ2-7, with D maybe TRBD2 (6 bases). CDR1 is SGHTA and CDR2 is FQGNSA in the germline V gene. The ends were cut back, 1 base at V and 7 bases at J, with 20 bases in the middle. This CDR3 is built from 16 residues. This chain's CDR3 is CASSLDSVAGSWEQYF. The CDR3 nucleotides read TGTGCCAGCAGCTTAGATTCGGTGGCGGGGAGTTGGGAGCAGTACTTC. The whole variable domain, filled in from reference TRBV7-2 and TRBJ2-7, reads GAGVSQSPSNKVTEKGKDVELRCDPISGHTALYWYRQSLGQGLEFLIYFQGNSAPDKSGLPSDRFSAERTGGSVSTLTIQRTQQEDSAVYLCASSLDSVAGSWEQYFGPGTRLTVT.

This clonotype was observed a handful of times. The gene calls are TRBV30 and TRBJ2-2; 9 bases are shared with TRBD2. This CDR3 comprises 15 residues. Germline CDR1 and CDR2: GTSNPN and SVGIG (reference sequence). The junction had 8 bases not matched to a gene; V was cut back by 2 bases and J by 7 bases. The CDR3 reads CAWSWGLASGGELFF. The CDR3, as DNA: TGTGCCTGGAGTTGGGGACTAGCTTCTGGCGGGGAGCTGTTTTTT. Full variable domain (remainder filled in from reference TRBV30 and TRBJ2-2): SQTIHQWPATLVQPVGSPLSLECTVEGTSNPNLYWYRQAAGRGLQLLFYSVGIGQISSEVPQNLSASRPQDRQFILSSKKLLLSDSGFYLCAWSWGLASGGELFFGEGSRLTVL.

The rearrangement joins TRBV6-6 to TRBJ2-1, with 10 bases identical to TRBD2. CDR3 size: 15 residues. J lost 2 bases, V lost 5 bases, and 3 bases had no gene match. Germline CDR1 MNHNY, CDR2 SVGAGI (reference sequence). For the CDR3, the DNA is TGTGCCAGCAGTCCGGGACTAGCGCCCTACAATGAGCAGTTCTTC. Translation: CASSPGLAPYNEQFF.

This clonotype was found many times. CDR3 protein: CASRLSGAGTGELFF. The CDR3, as DNA: TGTGCCAGCAGACTTAGCGGGGCTGGGACCGGGGAGCTGTTTTTT. The rearrangement joins TRBV2 to TRBJ2-2; 8 bases map to TRBD2. J gave up 5 bases and V 6 bases, and 8 bases lay outside the gene matches. Germline lookup yields CDR1 SNHLY and CDR2 FYNNEI. This CDR3 has 15 residues. The variable domain in full, completed from reference TRBV2 and TRBJ2-2, reads EPEVTQTPSHQVTQMGQEVILRCVPISNHLYFYWYRQILGQKVEFLVSFYNNEISEKSEIFDDQFSVERPDGSNFTLKIRSTKLEDSAMYFCASRLSGAGTGELFFGEGSRLTVL.

V gene TRBV7-2 combines with J gene TRBJ2-7; D is ambiguous. Germline CDR1 SGHTA, CDR2 FQGNSA. Trimming removed 1 base at V and 4 bases at J, with 11 bases between. This CDR3 spans 14 amino acids. Here the CDR3 DNA reads TGTGCCAGCAGCTTAGAGCCGAGGCTTTACGAGCAGTACTTC. It codes for CASSLEPRLYEQYF.

Only a few counts were recorded for this clonotype. The chain combines TRBV7-2 with TRBJ2-2; D possibly corresponds to TRBD1 (6 bases). CDR1 and CDR2 from the germline V gene are SGHTA and FQGNSA. The CDR3 spans 16 residues. Trimming stripped 0 bases from V and 7 bases from J, with 15 bases between. Written as DNA, the CDR3 is TGTGCCAGCAGCTTAGCCAGGGGAATTGGTGGCGGGGAGCTGTTTTTT. This gives the protein CASSLARGIGGGELFF.

This clonotype has at least ten counts. The V gene is TRBV6-5, the J gene TRBJ1-3; D may be TRBD1 (6 bases). This CDR3 is built from 15 residues. Between the trimmed V and J ends, which lost 5 bases and 4 bases, there was a span of 15 bases. The germline gives CDR1 MNHEY, CDR2 SVGAGI. The CDR3 loop is CASSGRGARGNTIYF. The CDR3 DNA reads TGTGCCAGCAGTGGACGGGGGGCGCGGGGAAACACCATATATTTT.

This clonotype was observed a handful of times. V and J are TRBV30 and TRBJ2-2; tentative D call: TRBD1 (6 bases). The length of the CDR3 is 14 residues. CDR1 is GTSNPN and CDR2 is SVGIG in the germline V gene (reference sequence). Trimming cost V 2 bases and J 7 bases, with 14 bases left between them. CDR3 coding DNA: TGTGCCTGGAGTACGACAGGTTACAGCGGGGAGCTGTTTTTT. Its protein product is CAWSTTGYSGELFF. Looking up the rest from reference TRBV30 and TRBJ2-2 gives the full variable domain: SQTIHQWPATLVQPVGSPLSLECTVEGTSNPNLYWYRQAAGRGLQLLFYSVGIGQISSEVPQNLSASRPQDRQFILSSKKLLLSDSGFYLCAWSTTGYSGELFFGEGSRLTVL.

The gene calls are TRBV6-5 and TRBJ2-1; tentatively, D is TRBD1 (5 bases). Germline CDR1 and CDR2: MNHEY and SVGAGI. Trimming removed 5 bases from V and 4 bases from J, with 18 bases in between. CDR3 size: 16 residues. The CDR3 sequence is CASSNQRGVLYNEQFF. CDR3 in DNA: TGTGCCAGCAGTAACCAAAGGGGTGTCCTTTACAATGAGCAGTTCTTC.

V and J are TRBV29-1 and TRBJ2-6, with D possibly matching TRBD2 (6 bases). Germline values: CDR1 SQVTM, CDR2 ANQGSEA. V lost 6 bases and J lost 4, with 13 bases in between. The CDR3 extends over 14 amino acids. The CDR3 is CSVMTSVGANVLTF. As DNA, the CDR3 is TGCAGCGTCATGACTAGTGTCGGGGCCAACGTCCTGACTTTC.

The J gene is TRBJ2-3, the V gene TRBV7-2; possibly TRBD2 for D (5 bases). With 5 bases removed from V and 3 bases from J, the gap between germline ends came to 12 bases. Germline lookup yields CDR1 SGHTA and CDR2 FQGNSA. The CDR3 spans 14 residues. The CDR3 DNA sequence: TGTGCCAGCAGCCCCGGCGGGCGGACAGATACGCAGTATTTT. Protein product: CASSPGGRTDTQYF.

A few counts support this clonotype. The rearrangement links TRBV12-3 or TRBV12-4 to TRBJ2-7; 12 nucleotides match TRBD1. CDR3 size: 16 residues. Germline trimming cut 2 bases from V and 6 bases from J; bases unmatched to any gene: 8. CDR3 DNA sequence: TGTGCCAGCAGTTTAAATTCGGGACAGGGGGCTAGCGAGCAGTACTTC. Encoded protein: CASSLNSGQGASEQYF.

This clonotype turned up a few times. V is TRBV2 and J is TRBJ2-1; 12 bases match TRBD2. Germline CDR1 reads SNHLY; CDR2 reads FYNNEI. With 5 bases clipped from V and 8 bases from J, the junction kept 10 bases outside the gene matches. The CDR3 covers 16 residues. The CDR3 DNA reads as TGTGCCAGCAGTTTAGCCCTGACTAGCGGGAGCGATGAGCAGTTCTTC. This translates into CASSLALTSGSDEQFF. Full variable domain (remainder filled in from reference TRBV2 and TRBJ2-1): EPEVTQTPSHQVTQMGQEVILRCVPISNHLYFYWYRQILGQKVEFLVSFYNNEISEKSEIFDDQFSVERPDGSNFTLKIRSTKLEDSAMYFCASSLALTSGSDEQFFGPGTRLTVL.

This clonotype was recorded at least ten times. The V and J genes are TRBV14 and TRBJ1-1; 9 bases map to TRBD1. The V and J ends lost 4 bases and 0 bases, in that order; junction bases with no gene match: 6. The CDR3 has 16 residues. The germline gives CDR1 SGHDN, CDR2 FVKESK. The CDR3 sequence: CASSLRTGVMNTEAFF. The CDR3 bases are TGTGCCAGCAGCCTGCGGACAGGGGTTATGAACACTGAAGCTTTCTTT.

Notes on this clonotype: The junction differs from germline at one of its ends, possibly a read error. V gene TRBV19 combines with J gene TRBJ2-5; no definite D call. CDR1 is LNHDA, CDR2 SQIVND, per germline (reference sequence). The CDR3 extends over 17 amino acids. The CDR3 loop is CASSIDHPLNSRETRYF. The CDR3 bases are TGTGCCAGTAGTATAGATCATCCGTTGAACTCAAGAGAGACCCGGTACTTC.

This clonotype was seen more than once but under ten times. This chain joins TRBV12-3 or TRBV12-4 and TRBJ2-7; 10 nucleotides agree with TRBD1. The J segment lost 3 bases and the V segment lost 5 bases, leaving 4 bases of the junction unmatched. The CDR3 runs 14 residues. CDR3 loop: CASSIGQGVYEQYF. The CDR3 bases are TGTGCCAGCAGTATCGGACAGGGGGTCTACGAGCAGTACTTC.

J is TRBJ2-3 and V is TRBV28; D possibly uses TRBD1 or TRBD2 (5 bases each). The V gene's germline CDR1 is MDHEN and CDR2 SYDVKM. The length of the CDR3 is 12 residues. The V gene lost 7 bases and the J gene lost 6 bases, with 11 bases spanning the gap. The CDR3 coding sequence is TGTGCCAGCATCACCTGGGGGGATACGCAGTATTTT. Translated, it gives CASITWGDTQYF.